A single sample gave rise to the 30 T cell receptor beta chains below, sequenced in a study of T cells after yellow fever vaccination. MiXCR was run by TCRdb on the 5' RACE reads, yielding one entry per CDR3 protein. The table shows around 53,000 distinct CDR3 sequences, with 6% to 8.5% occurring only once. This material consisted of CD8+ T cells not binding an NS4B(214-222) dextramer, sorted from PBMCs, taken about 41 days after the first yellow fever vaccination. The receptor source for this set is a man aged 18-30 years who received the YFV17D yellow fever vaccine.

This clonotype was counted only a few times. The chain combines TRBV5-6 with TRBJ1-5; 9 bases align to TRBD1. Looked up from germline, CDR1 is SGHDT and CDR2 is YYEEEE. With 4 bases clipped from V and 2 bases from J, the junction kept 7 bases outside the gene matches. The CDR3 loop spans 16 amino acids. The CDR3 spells CASSINRGLGNQPQHF. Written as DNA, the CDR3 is TGTGCCAGCAGCATAAACAGGGGGCTGGGCAATCAGCCCCAGCATTTT.

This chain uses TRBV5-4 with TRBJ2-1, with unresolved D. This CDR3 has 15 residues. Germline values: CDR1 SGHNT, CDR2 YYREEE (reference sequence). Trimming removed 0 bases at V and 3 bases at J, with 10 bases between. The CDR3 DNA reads TGTGCCAGCAGCTTGGCCGGTAGCTACTACAATGAGCAGTTCTTC. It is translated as CASSLAGSYYNEQFF.

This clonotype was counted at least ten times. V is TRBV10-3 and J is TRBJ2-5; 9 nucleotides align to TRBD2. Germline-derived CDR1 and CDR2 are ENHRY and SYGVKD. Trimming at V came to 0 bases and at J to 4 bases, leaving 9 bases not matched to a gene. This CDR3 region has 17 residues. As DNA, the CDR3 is TGTGCCATCAGTGAGTCGATCCGCGGGGGGGCGCGAGAGACCCAGTACTTC. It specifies CAISESIRGGARETQYF.

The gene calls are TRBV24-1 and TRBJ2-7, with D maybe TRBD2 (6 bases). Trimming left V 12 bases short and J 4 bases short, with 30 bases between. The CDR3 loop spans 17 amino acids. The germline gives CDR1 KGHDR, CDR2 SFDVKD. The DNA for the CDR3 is TGTGCCCCCCGAGGAACCGGGACGGAGGGTTTGTGTTACGAGCAGTACTTC. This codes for CAPRGTGTEGLCYEQYF.

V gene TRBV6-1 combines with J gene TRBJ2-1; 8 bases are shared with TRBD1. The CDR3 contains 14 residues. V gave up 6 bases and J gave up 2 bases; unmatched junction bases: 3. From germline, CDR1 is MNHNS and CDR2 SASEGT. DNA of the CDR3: TGTGCCAGCAGCCAGGGGGCAACCTACAATGAGCAGTTCTTC. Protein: CASSQGATYNEQFF.

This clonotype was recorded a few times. For the CDR3, the DNA is TGTGCCAGCAGCGCCCAGACAGGGAAGGGTCAGCCCCAGCATTTT. It codes for CASSAQTGKGQPQHF. V and J are TRBV7-2 and TRBJ1-5, with 7 positions matching TRBD1. This CDR3 is built from 15 residues. Per germline, CDR1 SGHTA and CDR2 FQGNSA. With 5 bases clipped from V and 6 bases from J, the junction kept 10 bases outside the gene matches.

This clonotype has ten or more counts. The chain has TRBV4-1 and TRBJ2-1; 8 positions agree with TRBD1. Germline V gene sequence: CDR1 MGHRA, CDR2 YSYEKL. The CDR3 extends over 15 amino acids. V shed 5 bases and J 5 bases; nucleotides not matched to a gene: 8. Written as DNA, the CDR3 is TGCGCCAGCAGCGTTGGGACAGGAGACCACAATGAGCAGTTCTTC. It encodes CASSVGTGDHNEQFF.

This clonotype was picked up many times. CDR3 DNA: TGTGCCAGCAGTTGGGGACCGAACACCGGGGAGCTGTTTTTT. Translation gives CASSWGPNTGELFF. The chain recombines TRBV6-5 with TRBJ2-2; D is possibly TRBD1 or TRBD2 (5 bases each). V was trimmed by 4 bases and J by 0 bases, leaving 6 bases between them. Germline CDR1 and CDR2: MNHEY and SVGAGI. The CDR3 sequence is 14 residues long.

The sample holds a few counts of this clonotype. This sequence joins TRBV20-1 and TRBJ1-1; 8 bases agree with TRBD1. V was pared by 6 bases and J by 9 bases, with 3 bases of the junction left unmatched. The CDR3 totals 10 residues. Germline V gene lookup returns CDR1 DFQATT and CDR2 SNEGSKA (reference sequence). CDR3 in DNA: TGCAGTGCAAGGGACAGGAAAGCTTTCTTT. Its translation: CSARDRKAFF.

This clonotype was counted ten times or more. This CDR3 reads CASSLELSYEQYF. For the CDR3, the DNA is TGCGCCAGCAGCTTGGAATTGTCCTACGAGCAGTACTTC. The chain joins TRBV5-1 to TRBJ2-7; D call uncertain. The CDR3 has 13 amino acids. The germline V gene has CDR1 SGHRS and CDR2 YFSETQ. Trimming pared 0 bases from V and 1 base from J, leaving 5 bases between.

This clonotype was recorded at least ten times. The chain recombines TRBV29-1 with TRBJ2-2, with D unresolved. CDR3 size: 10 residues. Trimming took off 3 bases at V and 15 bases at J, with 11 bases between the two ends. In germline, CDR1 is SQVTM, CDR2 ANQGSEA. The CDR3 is CSVDGPPLFF. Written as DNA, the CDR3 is TGCAGCGTTGACGGGCCTCCGTTGTTTTTT.

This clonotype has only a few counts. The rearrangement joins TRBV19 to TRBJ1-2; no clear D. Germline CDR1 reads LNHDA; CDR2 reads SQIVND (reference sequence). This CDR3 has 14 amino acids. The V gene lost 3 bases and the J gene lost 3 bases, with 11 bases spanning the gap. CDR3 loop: CASSMDPGYYGYTF. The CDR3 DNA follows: TGTGCCAGTAGTATGGATCCGGGTTACTATGGCTACACCTTC.

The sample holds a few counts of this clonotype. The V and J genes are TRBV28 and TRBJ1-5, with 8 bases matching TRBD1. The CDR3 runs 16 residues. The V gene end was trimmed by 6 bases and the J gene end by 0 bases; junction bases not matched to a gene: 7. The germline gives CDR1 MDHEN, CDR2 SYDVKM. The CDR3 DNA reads TGTGCCAGCAGCCCTAGACAGGGGTATAGCAATCAGCCCCAGCATTTT. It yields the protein CASSPRQGYSNQPQHF. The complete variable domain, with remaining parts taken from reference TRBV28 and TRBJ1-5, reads DVKVTQSSRYLVKRTGEKVFLECVQDMDHENMFWYRQDPGLGLRLIYFSYDVKMKEKGDIPEGYSVSREKKERFSLILESASTNQTSMYLCASSPRQGYSNQPQHFGDGTRLSIL.

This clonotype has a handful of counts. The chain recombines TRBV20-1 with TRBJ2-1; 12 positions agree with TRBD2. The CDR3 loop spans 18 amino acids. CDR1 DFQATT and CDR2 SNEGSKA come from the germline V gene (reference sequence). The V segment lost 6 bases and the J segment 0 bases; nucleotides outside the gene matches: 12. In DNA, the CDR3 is TGCAGTGCCGTGCCGGGACTAGCGGGTTATAGCTCCTACAATGAGCAGTTCTTC. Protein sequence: CSAVPGLAGYSSYNEQFF.

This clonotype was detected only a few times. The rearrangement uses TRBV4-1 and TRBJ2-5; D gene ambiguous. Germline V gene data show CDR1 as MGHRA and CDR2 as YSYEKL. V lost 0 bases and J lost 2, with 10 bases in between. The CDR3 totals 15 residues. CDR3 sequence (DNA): TGCGCCAGCAGCCAAGATGACCAGGAGCAAGAGACCCAGTACTTC. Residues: CASSQDDQEQETQYF.

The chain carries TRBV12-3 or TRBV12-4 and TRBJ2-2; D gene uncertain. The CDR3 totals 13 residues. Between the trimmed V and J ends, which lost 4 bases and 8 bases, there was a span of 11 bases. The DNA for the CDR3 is TGTGCCAGCAGTTCCTTGGGCCGAGGGGAGCTGTTTTTT. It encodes CASSSLGRGELFF.

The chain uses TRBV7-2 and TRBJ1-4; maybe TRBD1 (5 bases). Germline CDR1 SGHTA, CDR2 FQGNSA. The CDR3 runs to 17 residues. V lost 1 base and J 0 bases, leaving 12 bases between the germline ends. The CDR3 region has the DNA TGTGCCAGCAGCTTAGGCCTGGGACTTGCAACTAATGAAAAACTGTTTTTT. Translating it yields CASSLGLGLATNEKLFF.

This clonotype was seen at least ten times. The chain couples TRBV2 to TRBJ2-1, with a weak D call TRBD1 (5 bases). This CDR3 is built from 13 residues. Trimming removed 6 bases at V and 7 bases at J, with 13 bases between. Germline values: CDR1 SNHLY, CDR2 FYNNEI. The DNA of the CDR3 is TGTGCCAGCAGGATATCTCAGGGAAATGAGCAGTTCTTC. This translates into CASRISQGNEQFF.

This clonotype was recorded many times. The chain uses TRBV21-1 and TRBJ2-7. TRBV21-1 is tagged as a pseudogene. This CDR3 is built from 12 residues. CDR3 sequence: CASSKEGFEQYF. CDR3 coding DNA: TGTGCCAGCAGCAAAGAGGGTTTCGAGCAGTACTTC.

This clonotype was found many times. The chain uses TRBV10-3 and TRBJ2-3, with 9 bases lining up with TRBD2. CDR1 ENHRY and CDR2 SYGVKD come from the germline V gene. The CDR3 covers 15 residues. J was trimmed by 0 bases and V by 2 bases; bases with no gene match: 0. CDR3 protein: CAISESGGSTDTQYF. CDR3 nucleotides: TGTGCCATCAGTGAGAGCGGGGGGAGCACAGATACGCAGTATTTT.

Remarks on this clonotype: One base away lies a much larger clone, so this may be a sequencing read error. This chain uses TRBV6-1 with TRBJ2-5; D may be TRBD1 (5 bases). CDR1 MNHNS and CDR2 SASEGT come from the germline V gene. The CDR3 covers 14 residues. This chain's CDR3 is CSSSRAGFQETQYF. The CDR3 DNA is TGTTCCAGCAGCCGAGCAGGGTTTCAAGAGACCCAGTACTTC.

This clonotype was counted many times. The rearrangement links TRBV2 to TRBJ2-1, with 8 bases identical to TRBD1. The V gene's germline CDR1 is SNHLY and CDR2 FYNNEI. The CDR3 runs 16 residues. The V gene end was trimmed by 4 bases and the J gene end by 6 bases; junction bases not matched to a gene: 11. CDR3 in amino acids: CASSASDRALSNEQFF. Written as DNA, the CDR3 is TGTGCCAGCAGTGCCTCGGACAGGGCGTTATCCAATGAGCAGTTCTTC.

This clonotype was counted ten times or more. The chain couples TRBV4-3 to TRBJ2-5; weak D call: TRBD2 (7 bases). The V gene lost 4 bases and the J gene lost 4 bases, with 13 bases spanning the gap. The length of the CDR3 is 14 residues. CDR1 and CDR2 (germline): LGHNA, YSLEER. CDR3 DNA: TGCGCCAGCAGCCTAAAGGGGGGGGTAGAGACCCAGTACTTC. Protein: CASSLKGGVETQYF.

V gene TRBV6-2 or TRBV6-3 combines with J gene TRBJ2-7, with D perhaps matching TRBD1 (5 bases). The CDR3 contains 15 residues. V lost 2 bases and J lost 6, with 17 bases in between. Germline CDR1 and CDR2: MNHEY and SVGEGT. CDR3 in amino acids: CASSYGAPGVGEQYF. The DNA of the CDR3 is TGTGCCAGCAGTTACGGGGCACCTGGGGTGGGCGAGCAGTACTTC.

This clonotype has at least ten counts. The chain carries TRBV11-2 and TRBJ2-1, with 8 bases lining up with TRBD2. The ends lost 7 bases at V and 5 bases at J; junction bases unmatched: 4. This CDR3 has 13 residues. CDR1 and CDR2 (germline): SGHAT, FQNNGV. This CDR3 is CASTRTSHNEQFF. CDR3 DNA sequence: TGTGCCAGCACTCGGACTAGCCACAATGAGCAGTTCTTC.

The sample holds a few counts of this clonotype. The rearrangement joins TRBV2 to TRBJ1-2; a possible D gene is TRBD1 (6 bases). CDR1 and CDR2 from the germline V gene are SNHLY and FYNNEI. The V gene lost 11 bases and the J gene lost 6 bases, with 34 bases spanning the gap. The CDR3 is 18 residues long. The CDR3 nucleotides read TGTGCCTTCTGCACTTCCTGGGCAGGGGCCAATTACTATAATGGCTACACCTTC. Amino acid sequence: CAFCTSWAGANYYNGYTF.

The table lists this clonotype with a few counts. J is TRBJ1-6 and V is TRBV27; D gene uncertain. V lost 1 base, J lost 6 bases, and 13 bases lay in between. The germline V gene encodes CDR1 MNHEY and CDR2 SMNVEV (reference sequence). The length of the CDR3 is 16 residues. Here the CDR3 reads CASSLLVRDGNSPLHF. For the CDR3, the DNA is TGTGCCAGCAGTTTATTGGTCCGGGATGGTAATTCACCCCTCCACTTT.

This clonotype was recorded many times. In DNA form, the CDR3 reads TGCAGTGCTGGGGGGTCCACCTATGGCTACACCTTC. Translation gives CSAGGSTYGYTF. The chain couples TRBV20-1 to TRBJ1-2; D is perhaps TRBD1 (5 bases). V was shortened by 5 bases and J by 4 bases, with 11 bases between the two germline ends. Germline lookup yields CDR1 DFQATT and CDR2 SNEGSKA (reference sequence). The CDR3 is 12 amino acids.

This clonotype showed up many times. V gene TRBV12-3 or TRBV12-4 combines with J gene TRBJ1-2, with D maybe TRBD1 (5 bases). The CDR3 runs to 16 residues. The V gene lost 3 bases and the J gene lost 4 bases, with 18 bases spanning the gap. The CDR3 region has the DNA TGTGCCAGCAGTTTTTTTCCTGGTGACAGTAGCTATGGCTACACCTTC. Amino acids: CASSFFPGDSSYGYTF.

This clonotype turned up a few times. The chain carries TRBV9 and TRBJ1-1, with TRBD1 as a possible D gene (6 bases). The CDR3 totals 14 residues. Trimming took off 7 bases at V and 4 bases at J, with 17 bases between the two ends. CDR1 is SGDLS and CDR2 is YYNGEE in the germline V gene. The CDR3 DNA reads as TGTGCCAGCCAAGACCCGGGGGCCGGCACTGAAGCTTTCTTT. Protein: CASQDPGAGTEAFF.